Listed below are T cell receptor beta chains from one sample, sequenced in a study of CD8 T cells in ankylosing spondylitis. From the 5' RACE reads, TCRdb called clonotypes with MiXCR, one entry per CDR3 protein. The repertoire consists of over 100,000 distinct CDR3 sequences, with about 7% occurring once and the leading ten covering about 12%. The sample taken for sequencing was blood, either unsorted or a sorted T cell fraction (not recorded which). The source is a male donor with ankylosing spondylitis or in good health (not recorded which). CDR3s include the opening cysteine and the closing phenylalanine or tryptophan. The order of the fields is clone size, V gene, J gene, D gene, CDR3 protein, CDR3 DNA. D genes are given only for firm matches. Rows may omit the clone size; those that give it use once, few, many or a size class.

many,TRBV6-2/TRBV6-3,TRBJ2-7,NA,CASSYLRRNEQYF,TGTGCCAGCAGTTACTTACGTCGGAACGAGCAGTACTTC
many,TRBV27,TRBJ1-2,NA,CASSPAGFYGYTF,TGTGCCAGCTCACCAGCGGGTTTTTATGGCTACACCTTC
many,TRBV5-6,TRBJ1-1,NA,CASGANTEAFF,TGTGCCAGCGGGGCGAACACTGAAGCTTTCTTT
many,TRBV5-1,TRBJ2-3,NA,CASSHGTPLLTGTQYF,TGCGCCAGCAGCCACGGGACTCCCCTTCTCACGGGTACGCAGTATTTT
NA,TRBV29-1,TRBJ2-3,NA,CSVARVWGITDTQYF,TGCAGCGTTGCACGGGTTTGGGGAATCACAGATACGCAGTATTTT
once,TRBV5-1,TRBJ2-3,TRBD2,CAGSQGLAGPSTDTQYF,TGCGCCGGCAGCCAGGGACTAGCGGGACCAAGCACAGATACGCAGTATTTT
many,TRBV10-3,TRBJ1-2,TRBD1,CATTGAEDGYTF,TGTGCCACTACAGGGGCGGAGGATGGCTACACCTTC
many,TRBV5-1,TRBJ2-5,NA,CASSTIRQETQYF,TGCGCCAGCTCGACCATAAGGCAAGAGACCCAGTACTTC
many,TRBV5-1,TRBJ1-5,NA,CASSPGGQSNQPQHF,TGCGCCAGCAGCCCCGGAGGGCAAAGCAATCAGCCCCAGCATTTT
many,TRBV5-1,TRBJ2-1,TRBD1,CASRGTGSSYNEQFF,TGCGCCAGCAGGGGGACAGGGAGCTCCTACAATGAGCAGTTCTTC
many,TRBV14,TRBJ2-3,NA,CASSQGTPTDTQYF,TGTGCCAGCAGCCAAGGGACACCCACAGATACGCAGTATTTT
many,TRBV7-8,TRBJ1-5,TRBD1,CASSTGQGDQPQHF,TGTGCCAGCAGCACCGGACAGGGAGATCAGCCCCAGCATTTT
many,TRBV24-1,TRBJ2-1,TRBD2,CATSELKREGSYNEQFF,TGTGCCACCAGTGAGTTGAAGCGGGAGGGTTCTTACAATGAGCAGTTCTTC
many,TRBV27,TRBJ2-7,NA,CASSLSGEVYEQYF,TGTGCCAGCAGTTTATCGGGAGAGGTTTACGAGCAGTACTTC
few,TRBV7-6,TRBJ1-3,NA,CASSERPDRSSGNTIYF,TGTGCCAGCAGCGAGAGGCCCGACAGAAGCTCTGGAAACACCATATATTTT
many,TRBV4-3,TRBJ2-1,TRBD2,CASSQEPAGVIYNEQFF,TGCGCCAGCAGCCAAGAACCCGCGGGGGTGATCTACAATGAGCAGTTCTTC
many,TRBV20-1,TRBJ2-7,TRBD2,CSAGLAGRHEQYF,TGCAGTGCTGGACTAGCGGGACGGCACGAGCAGTACTTC
many,TRBV29-1,TRBJ2-7,TRBD2,CSVEGGGRYYEQYF,TGCAGCGTTGAAGGGGGCGGGAGGTACTACGAGCAGTACTTC
many,TRBV29-1,TRBJ2-1,TRBD2,CSVSRLADLYNEQFF,TGCAGCGTCTCCCGACTAGCGGATCTCTACAATGAGCAGTTCTTC
many,TRBV7-9,TRBJ1-1,NA,CASSFPGGNTEAFF,TGTGCCAGCAGCTTCCCGGGAGGTAACACTGAAGCTTTCTTT
many,TRBV15,TRBJ2-1,TRBD2,CATSRESGRYEQFF,TGTGCCACCAGCAGAGAGAGCGGGAGATATGAGCAGTTCTTC
many,TRBV20-1,TRBJ1-5,NA,CSARDLRDSNQPQHF,TGCAGTGCTAGAGATTTGCGCGATAGCAATCAGCCCCAGCATTTT
many,TRBV5-1,TRBJ2-7,NA,CASSLVRGIRPSYEQYF,TGCGCCAGCAGCTTGGTAAGGGGAATCCGACCCAGCTACGAGCAGTACTTC